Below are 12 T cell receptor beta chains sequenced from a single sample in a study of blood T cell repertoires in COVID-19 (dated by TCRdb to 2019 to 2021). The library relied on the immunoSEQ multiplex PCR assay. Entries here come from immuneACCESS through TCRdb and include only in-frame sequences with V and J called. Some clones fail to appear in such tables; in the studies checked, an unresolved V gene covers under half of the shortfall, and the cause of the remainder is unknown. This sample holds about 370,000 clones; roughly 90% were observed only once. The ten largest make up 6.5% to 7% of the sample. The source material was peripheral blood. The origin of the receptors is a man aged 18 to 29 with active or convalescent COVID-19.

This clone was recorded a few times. As DNA, the CDR3 is TGCGGAGCCGCACAGGGGCTCTCCTATGGCTACACCTTC. It specifies CGAAQGLSYGYTF. The chain carries TRBV29-1 and TRBJ1-2; 7 nucleotides agree with TRBD1. The CDR3 totals 13 residues. Germline V gene lookup returns CDR1 SQVTM and CDR2 ANQGSEA. Variable domain in full (rest from reference TRBV29-1 and TRBJ1-2): SAVISQKPSRDICQRGTSLTIQCQVDSQVTMMFWYRQQPGQSLTLIATANQGSEATYESGFVIDKFPISRPNLTFSTLTVSNMSPEDSSIYLCGAAQGLSYGYTFGSGTRLTVV.

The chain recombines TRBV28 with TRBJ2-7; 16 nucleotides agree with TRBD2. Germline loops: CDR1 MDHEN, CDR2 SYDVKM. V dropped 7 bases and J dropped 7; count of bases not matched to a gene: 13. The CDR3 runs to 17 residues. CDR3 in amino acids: CASNPGTSGRAIREQYF. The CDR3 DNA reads TGTGCCAGCAACCCGGGGACTAGCGGGAGGGCAATACGAGAGCAGTACTTC.

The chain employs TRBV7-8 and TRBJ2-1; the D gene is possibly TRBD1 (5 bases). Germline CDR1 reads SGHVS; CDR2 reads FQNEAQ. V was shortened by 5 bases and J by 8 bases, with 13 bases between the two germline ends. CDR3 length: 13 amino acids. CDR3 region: CASSKQQEHEQFF. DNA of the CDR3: TGTGCCAGCAGCAAACAACAGGAACATGAGCAGTTCTTC. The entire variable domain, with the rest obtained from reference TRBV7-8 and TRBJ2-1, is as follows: GAGVSQSPRYKVAKRGQDVALRCDPISGHVSLFWYQQALGQGPEFLTYFQNEAQLDKSGLPSDRFFAERPEGSVSTLKIQRTQQEDSAVYLCASSKQQEHEQFFGPGTRLTVL.

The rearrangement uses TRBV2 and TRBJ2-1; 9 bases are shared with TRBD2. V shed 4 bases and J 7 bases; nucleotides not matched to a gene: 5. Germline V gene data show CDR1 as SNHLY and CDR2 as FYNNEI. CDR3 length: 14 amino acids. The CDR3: CASSVIAGENEQFF. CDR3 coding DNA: TGTGCCAGCAGTGTAATAGCGGGAGAAAATGAGCAGTTCTTC.

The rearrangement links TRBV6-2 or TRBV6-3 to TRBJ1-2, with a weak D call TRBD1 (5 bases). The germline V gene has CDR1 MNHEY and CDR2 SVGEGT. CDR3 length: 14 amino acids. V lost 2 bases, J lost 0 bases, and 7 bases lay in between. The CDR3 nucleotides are TGTGCCAGCAGTTACAGACAGACTAACTATGGCTACACCTTC. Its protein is CASSYRQTNYGYTF.

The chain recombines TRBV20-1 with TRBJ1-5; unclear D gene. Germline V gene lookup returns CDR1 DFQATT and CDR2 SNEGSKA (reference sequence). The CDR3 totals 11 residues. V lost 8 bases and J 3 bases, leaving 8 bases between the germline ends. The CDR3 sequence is CSTAPNQPQHF. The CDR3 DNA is TGCAGTACAGCTCCCAATCAGCCCCAGCATTTT.

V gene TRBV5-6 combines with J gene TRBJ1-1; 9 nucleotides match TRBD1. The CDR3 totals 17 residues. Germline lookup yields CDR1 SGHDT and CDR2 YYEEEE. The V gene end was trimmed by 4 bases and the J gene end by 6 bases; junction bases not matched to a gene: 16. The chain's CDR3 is CASSPLFTGGPNAEAFF. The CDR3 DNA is TGTGCCAGCAGCCCTCTTTTTACAGGGGGCCCTAACGCTGAAGCTTTCTTT.

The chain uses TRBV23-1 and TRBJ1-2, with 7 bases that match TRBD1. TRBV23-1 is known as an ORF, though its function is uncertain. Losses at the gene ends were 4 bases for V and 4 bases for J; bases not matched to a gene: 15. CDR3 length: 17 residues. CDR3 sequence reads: CASSPALPGQTSYGYTF. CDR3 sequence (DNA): TGCGCCAGCAGTCCCGCCTTACCGGGACAGACTTCCTATGGCTACACCTTC.

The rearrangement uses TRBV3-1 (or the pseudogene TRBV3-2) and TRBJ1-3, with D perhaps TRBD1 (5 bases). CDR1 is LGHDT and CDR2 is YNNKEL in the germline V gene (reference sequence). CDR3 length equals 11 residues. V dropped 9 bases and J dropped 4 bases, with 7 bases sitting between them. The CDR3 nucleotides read TGTGCCAGTCAGGGCGGAAACACCATATATTTT. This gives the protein CASQGGNTIYF.

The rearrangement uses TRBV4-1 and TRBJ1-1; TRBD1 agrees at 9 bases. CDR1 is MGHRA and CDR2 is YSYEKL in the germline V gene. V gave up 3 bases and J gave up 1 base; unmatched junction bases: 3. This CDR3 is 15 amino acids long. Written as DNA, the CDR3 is TGCGCCAGCAGCCAGAGACAGGGGGGGAACACTGAAGCTTTCTTT. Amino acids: CASSQRQGGNTEAFF.

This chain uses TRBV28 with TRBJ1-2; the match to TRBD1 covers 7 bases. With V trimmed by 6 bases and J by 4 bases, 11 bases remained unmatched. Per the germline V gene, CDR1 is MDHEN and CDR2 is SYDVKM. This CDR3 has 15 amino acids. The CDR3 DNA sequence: TGTGCCAGCAGAGCACCCGGACAGGCCCCCTATGGCTACACCTTC. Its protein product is CASRAPGQAPYGYTF.

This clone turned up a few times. CDR3 bases: TGTGCCAGCAGCTCCGCGGGACTCGCTGAAGCTTTCTTT. This encodes CASSSAGLAEAFF. The chain uses TRBV14 and TRBJ1-1; TRBD1 might be the D (5 bases). The CDR3 spans 13 residues. CDR1 is SGHDN, CDR2 FVKESK, per germline. V was pared by 5 bases and J by 6 bases, with 13 bases between. The whole variable domain, filled in from reference TRBV14 and TRBJ1-1, reads EAGVTQFPSHSVIEKGQTVTLRCDPISGHDNLYWYRRVMGKEIKFLLHFVKESKQDESGMPNNRFLAERTGGTYSTLKVQPAELEDSGVYFCASSSAGLAEAFFGQGTRLTVV.